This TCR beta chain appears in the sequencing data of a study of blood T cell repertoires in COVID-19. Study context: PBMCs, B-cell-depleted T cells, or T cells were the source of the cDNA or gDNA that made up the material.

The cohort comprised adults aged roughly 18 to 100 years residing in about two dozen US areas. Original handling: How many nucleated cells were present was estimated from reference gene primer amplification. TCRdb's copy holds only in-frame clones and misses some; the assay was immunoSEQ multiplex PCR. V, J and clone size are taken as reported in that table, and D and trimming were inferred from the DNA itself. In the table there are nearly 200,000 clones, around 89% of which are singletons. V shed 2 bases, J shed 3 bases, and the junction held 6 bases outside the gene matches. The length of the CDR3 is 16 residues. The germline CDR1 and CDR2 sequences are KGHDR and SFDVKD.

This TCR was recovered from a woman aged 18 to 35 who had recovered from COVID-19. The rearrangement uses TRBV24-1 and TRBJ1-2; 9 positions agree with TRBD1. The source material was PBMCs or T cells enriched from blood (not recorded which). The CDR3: CATSDSGTGSYYGYTF. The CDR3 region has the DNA TGTGCCACCAGTGATTCCGGGACAGGGTCCTACTATGGCTACACCTTC.